This T cell receptor beta chain was sequenced for a study of OX40 agonist ivuxolimab in advanced cancers. Findings and limits, study-wide: At doses 0.1 to 3.0 mg/kg, CD4+ and CD8+ clones expanded.

Repertoires were generated with immunoSEQ multiplex PCR, while TCRdb's copy carries only in-frame clones and drops some. This table holds just under 65,000 clones, around 89% found once. Details on this clone: Its antigen is currently unknown.

CDR1 and CDR2 (germline): MGHRA, YSYEKL. There are 15 residues in the CDR3. V was cut by 4 bases and J by 2 bases, with 12 bases left in between. V usage is TRBV4-1 and J usage is TRBJ1-3; D remains ambiguous. The clonotype comes from an adult with an advanced solid tumor such as melanoma, head and neck, liver or kidney cancer. Here the sequenced sample was CD4+ or CD8+ T cells sorted from blood, taken in a trial of the OX40 agonist ivuxolimab. The CDR3 is CASSPSRSTGNTIYF. Here the CDR3 DNA reads TGCGCCAGCAGCCCCTCCAGGTCAACTGGAAACACCATATATTTT.